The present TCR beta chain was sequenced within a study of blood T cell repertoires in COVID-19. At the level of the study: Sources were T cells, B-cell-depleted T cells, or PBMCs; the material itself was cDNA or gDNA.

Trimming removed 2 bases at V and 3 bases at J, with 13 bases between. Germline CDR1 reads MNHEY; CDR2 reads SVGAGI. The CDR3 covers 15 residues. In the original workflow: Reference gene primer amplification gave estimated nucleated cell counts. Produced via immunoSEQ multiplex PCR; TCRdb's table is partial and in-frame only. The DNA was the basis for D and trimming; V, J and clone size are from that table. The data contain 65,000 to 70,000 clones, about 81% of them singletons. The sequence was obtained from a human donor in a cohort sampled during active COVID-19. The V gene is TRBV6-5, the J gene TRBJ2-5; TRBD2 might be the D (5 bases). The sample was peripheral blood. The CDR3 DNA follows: TGTGCCAGCAGTTACGGGTTGACGGGGAAAGAGACCCAGTACTTC. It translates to CASSYGLTGKETQYF.